The 26 T cell receptor beta chains given below trace back to one sample, sequenced in a study of shared clonotypes between healthy human individuals. Sequenced by immunoSEQ multiplex PCR; TCRdb stores in-frame clones only, minus some. The sample lists a few million clones; more than 85% were seen once. Specimen: naive CD4+ T cells from PBMCs. The sample's subset: CD45RA+ positively selected. Source of these receptors: a man between 18 and 35 years old in good health. Some clones in this sample may be carry-over from other donors' samples.

This sequence joins TRBV11-2 and TRBJ1-1; D gene unclear. The germline V and J ends were trimmed by 0 bases and 4 bases, with 9 bases remaining between them. There are 14 residues in the CDR3. The V gene's germline CDR1 is SGHAT and CDR2 FQNNGV. CDR3 region: CASSLDSPATEAFF. The CDR3 bases are TGTGCCAGCAGCTTAGATTCTCCCGCCACTGAAGCTTTCTTT.

CDR3 sequence reads: CAWSPRTALNTGELFF. In DNA form, the CDR3 reads TGTGCCTGGAGCCCGAGGACAGCCTTGAACACCGGGGAGCTGTTTTTT. This chain connects TRBV30 to TRBJ2-2, with TRBD1 as a possible D gene (6 bases). This CDR3 has 16 residues. With 3 bases removed from V and 1 base from J, the gap between germline ends came to 15 bases. Germline V CDR1 and CDR2: GTSNPN, SVGIG (reference sequence). The complete variable domain, with remaining parts taken from reference TRBV30 and TRBJ2-2, reads SQTIHQWPATLVQPVGSPLSLECTVEGTSNPNLYWYRQAAGRGLQLLFYSVGIGQISSEVPQNLSASRPQDRQFILSSKKLLLSDSGFYLCAWSPRTALNTGELFFGEGSRLTVL.

This chain connects TRBV9 to TRBJ1-5; 9 bases are a match to TRBD1. Trimming at V came to 4 bases and at J to 3 bases, leaving 5 bases not matched to a gene. Germline values: CDR1 SGDLS, CDR2 YYNGEE. The CDR3 sequence is 15 residues long. For the CDR3, the DNA is TGTGCCAGCAGCCCTGGACAGGGGAACAATCAGCCCCAGCATTTT. Translation: CASSPGQGNNQPQHF.

The CDR3 DNA follows: TGTGCCAGTAGTATTCGGACACTGAACCTTGGAGTTAACTACGTGGGGACTGAAGCTTTCTTT. Translated: CASSIRTLNLGVNYVGTEAFF. V usage is TRBV19 and J usage is TRBJ1-1; possible D gene TRBD1, 5 bases. V dropped 3 bases and J dropped 5 bases, with 34 bases sitting between them. There are 21 residues in the CDR3. Germline CDR1 reads LNHDA; CDR2 reads SQIVND (reference sequence).

The chain has TRBV6-5 and TRBJ2-7, with TRBD2 identical over 12 bases. CDR3 length equals 15 residues. CDR1 MNHEY and CDR2 SVGAGI come from the germline V gene. The ends lost 4 bases at V and 5 bases at J; junction bases unmatched: 6. In DNA, the CDR3 is TGTGCCAGCAGTTCGAGACTAGCGGGAGACGACGAGCAGTACTTC. Translating gives CASSSRLAGDDEQYF.

The CDR3 sequence: CAISEGLRDSPLHF. DNA of the CDR3: TGTGCCATCAGCGAGGGCCTACGGGACTCACCCCTCCACTTT. The V call is TRBV10-3, the J call TRBJ1-6; tentatively, D is TRBD1 (5 bases). Deletions cut 6 bases from V and 10 bases from J, with 16 bases between. The length of the CDR3 is 14 residues. Germline values: CDR1 ENHRY, CDR2 SYGVKD.

V is TRBV5-1 and J is TRBJ1-1, with D unclear. This CDR3 region has 13 residues. The germline gives CDR1 SGHRS, CDR2 YFSETQ. V lost 1 base and J 7 bases, leaving 11 bases between the germline ends. CDR3 sequence reads: CASSLRIEDEAFF. CDR3 nucleotides: TGCGCCAGCAGCTTGCGAATTGAGGATGAAGCTTTCTTT.

The DNA of the CDR3 is TGTGCCAGCAGCCTTACAGTCGGGCAAACCTACGAGCAGTACTTC. Translated, it gives CASSLTVGQTYEQYF. V and J are TRBV11-2 and TRBJ2-7; D unresolved. The germline gives CDR1 SGHAT, CDR2 FQNNGV. The CDR3 has 15 residues. The V end lost 5 bases, the J end lost 2 bases, and 16 bases lay between the germline ends. The variable domain in full, with the rest retrieved from reference TRBV11-2 and TRBJ2-7, is EAGVAQSPRYKIIEKRQSVAFWCNPISGHATLYWYQQILGQGPKLLIQFQNNGVVDDSQLPKDRFSAERLKGVDSTLKIQPAKLEDSAVYLCASSLTVGQTYEQYFGPGTRLTVT.

V usage is TRBV11-1 and J usage is TRBJ2-7; 10 positions agree with TRBD2. This CDR3 is 14 amino acids long. Trimming cost V 5 bases and J 4 bases; bases outside gene matches: 5. CDR1 and CDR2 (germline): SGHAT, FQDESV (reference sequence). CDR3 sequence (DNA): TGTGCCAGCAGCGAACGGACTAGCGGATACGAGCAGTACTTC. This encodes CASSERTSGYEQYF.

The chain is built from TRBV20-1 and TRBJ1-2; D is uncertain. The V gene's germline CDR1 is DFQATT and CDR2 SNEGSKA (reference sequence). This CDR3 region has 11 residues. The V gene lost 2 bases and the J gene lost 3 bases, with 4 bases spanning the gap. This chain's CDR3 is CSARLDYGYTF. CDR3 in DNA: TGCAGTGCTAGACTGGACTATGGCTACACCTTC.

The CDR3 spells CASSIGQGRETQYF. The CDR3 bases are TGTGCCAGTAGTATAGGACAGGGACGGGAGACCCAGTACTTC. This chain links TRBV19 with TRBJ2-5; 7 bases line up with TRBD1. The V and J ends lost 1 base and 5 bases, in that order; junction bases with no gene match: 4. The CDR3 consists of 14 residues. The germline gives CDR1 LNHDA, CDR2 SQIVND (reference sequence).

Notes on this clone: Other DNA sequences within the sample encode an identical CDR3. The V and J genes are TRBV5-1 and TRBJ2-5, with TRBD1 matching over 8 bases. Germline trimming cut 2 bases from V and 2 bases from J; bases unmatched to any gene: 2. Germline CDR1 reads SGHRS; CDR2 reads YFSETQ. This CDR3 is 14 amino acids long. The CDR3 here is CASSLWTGQETQYF. The CDR3 DNA follows: TGCGCCAGCAGCTTATGGACAGGGCAAGAGACCCAGTACTTC.

The rearrangement uses TRBV5-1 and TRBJ1-3; 11 nucleotides align to TRBD1. This CDR3 is 17 amino acids long. V lost 2 bases to trimming and J lost 1 base; unmatched junction nucleotides: 5. The germline V gene encodes CDR1 SGHRS and CDR2 YFSETQ. In DNA, the CDR3 is TGCGCCAGCAGCTTTTGGACAGGGGGCAGATCTGGAAACACCATATATTTT. Translated, it gives CASSFWTGGRSGNTIYF.

The CDR3 loop reads CATVEVGFTEAFF. In DNA, the CDR3 is TGTGCCACAGTAGAGGTGGGGTTCACTGAAGCTTTCTTT. The V gene is TRBV6-6, the J gene TRBJ1-1; no clear D. Trimming removed 10 bases at V and 4 bases at J, with 16 bases between. Per germline, CDR1 MNHNY and CDR2 SVGAGI (reference sequence). The CDR3 extends over 13 amino acids.

This rearrangement joins TRBV4-1 to TRBJ1-3; 7 positions agree with TRBD1. J lost 6 bases, V lost 0 bases, and 8 bases had no gene match. The V gene's germline CDR1 is MGHRA and CDR2 YSYEKL. The length of the CDR3 is 16 residues. This CDR3 is CASSQDIAQGKNTIYF. CDR3 nucleotide sequence: TGCGCCAGCAGCCAAGATATAGCACAGGGGAAAAACACCATATATTTT.

V gene TRBV28 combines with J gene TRBJ2-1; TRBD1 aligns across 8 bases. Germline-derived CDR1 and CDR2 are MDHEN and SYDVKM. Germline trimming cut 5 bases from V and 0 bases from J; bases unmatched to any gene: 9. This CDR3 region has 17 residues. The CDR3 DNA sequence: TGTGCCAGCAGTCCCCGGACAGGGTCAAGCTCCTACAATGAGCAGTTCTTC. Its translation is CASSPRTGSSSYNEQFF. Combining the CDR3 with reference TRBV28 and TRBJ2-1 gives the whole variable domain DVKVTQSSRYLVKRTGEKVFLECVQDMDHENMFWYRQDPGLGLRLIYFSYDVKMKEKGDIPEGYSVSREKKERFSLILESASTNQTSMYLCASSPRTGSSSYNEQFFGPGTRLTVL.

The V call is TRBV7-6, the J call TRBJ1-4; D gene ambiguous. V was cut by 0 bases and J by 11 bases, with 13 bases left in between. The CDR3 covers 14 residues. CDR1 SGHVS and CDR2 FNYEAQ come from the germline V gene. CDR3 bases: TGTGCCAGCAGCTTAGCCCAACACGAGCAGAAACTGTTTTTT. It translates to CASSLAQHEQKLFF.

The V call is TRBV10-3, the J call TRBJ2-1; unclear D gene. CDR1 is ENHRY, CDR2 SYGVKD, per germline. This CDR3 spans 14 amino acids. Trimming removed 0 bases at V and 8 bases at J, with 11 bases between. CDR3: CAISESLGVHEQFF. The CDR3 DNA sequence: TGTGCCATCAGTGAGTCGCTAGGTGTTCATGAGCAGTTCTTC.

CDR3 nucleotide sequence: TGTGCCAGCAGCAGGCCAGGGGGTGCTGACGAGAATGAGCAGTTCTTC. As protein: CASSRPGGADENEQFF. This rearrangement joins TRBV7-3 to TRBJ2-1; 7 nucleotides agree with TRBD1. The V gene end was trimmed by 5 bases and the J gene end by 7 bases; junction bases not matched to a gene: 14. The germline CDR1 and CDR2 sequences are SGHTA and FQGTGA. The CDR3 is 16 amino acids.

The chain recombines TRBV30 with TRBJ1-1, with D unresolved. Germline CDR1 is GTSNPN and CDR2 is SVGIG (reference sequence). The CDR3 runs to 12 residues. The ends were cut back, 4 bases at V and 1 base at J, with 7 bases in the middle. DNA for the CDR3: TGTGCCTGGACAGAAAAGAACACTGAAGCTTTCTTT. As protein: CAWTEKNTEAFF.

In regard to this clone: This same CDR3 is encoded by further DNA sequences in the sample. The DNA for the CDR3 is TGCAGTGCTTCGGATAATGAAAAACTGTTTTTT. Protein sequence: CSASDNEKLFF. The V call is TRBV20-1, the J call TRBJ1-4; D is ambiguous. Germline V gene sequence: CDR1 DFQATT, CDR2 SNEGSKA (reference sequence). With 5 bases removed from V and 4 bases from J, the gap between germline ends came to 5 bases. This CDR3 region has 11 residues.

The genes are TRBV7-4 and TRBJ2-3; D may be TRBD2 (5 bases). This CDR3 contains 15 residues. CDR1 SGHVT and CDR2 SQSDAQ come from the germline V gene. Deletions cut 7 bases from V and 5 bases from J, with 19 bases between. The CDR3 region has the DNA TGTGCCAGCAACCAAGCGGAGATGGTGGTAGATACGCAGTATTTT. It is translated as CASNQAEMVVDTQYF.

This clone was seen only once. The rearrangement joins TRBV7-2 to TRBJ2-7; D is uncertain. With 2 bases removed from V and 6 bases from J, the gap between germline ends came to 11 bases. The CDR3 totals 13 residues. CDR1 is SGHTA and CDR2 is FQGNSA in the germline V gene. CDR3 coding DNA: TGTGCCAGCAGCTTACTTAGTTTGAGCGAGCAGTACTTC. Translation: CASSLLSLSEQYF.

This chain connects TRBV27 to TRBJ2-1; 10 nucleotides align to TRBD1. J lost 4 bases, V lost 5 bases, and 5 bases had no gene match. Germline assignment: CDR1 MNHEY and CDR2 SMNVEV (reference sequence). CDR3 length: 15 amino acids. CDR3 nucleotides: TGTGCCAGCAGTCCGGACAGGGGGGAATACAATGAGCAGTTCTTC. This gives the protein CASSPDRGEYNEQFF.

This rearrangement joins TRBV7-2 to TRBJ2-7; D ambiguous. Germline V CDR1 and CDR2: SGHTA, FQGNSA. Trimming took 5 bases from V and 2 from J, leaving 16 bases between them. The CDR3 length is 15 residues. The CDR3 DNA follows: TGTGCCAGCAGCCCCTCATTGGCCCTAGCCTACGAGCAGTACTTC. Translated, it gives CASSPSLALAYEQYF.

J is TRBJ2-7 and V is TRBV5-1, with TRBD1 as a possible D gene (6 bases). Germline V CDR1 and CDR2: SGHRS, YFSETQ. This CDR3 spans 15 amino acids. The germline V and J ends were trimmed by 3 bases and 4 bases, with 17 bases remaining between them. CDR3 amino acids: CASSSVTGGLYEQYF. As DNA, the CDR3 is TGCGCCAGCAGCTCGGTGACAGGCGGCCTGTACGAGCAGTACTTC.